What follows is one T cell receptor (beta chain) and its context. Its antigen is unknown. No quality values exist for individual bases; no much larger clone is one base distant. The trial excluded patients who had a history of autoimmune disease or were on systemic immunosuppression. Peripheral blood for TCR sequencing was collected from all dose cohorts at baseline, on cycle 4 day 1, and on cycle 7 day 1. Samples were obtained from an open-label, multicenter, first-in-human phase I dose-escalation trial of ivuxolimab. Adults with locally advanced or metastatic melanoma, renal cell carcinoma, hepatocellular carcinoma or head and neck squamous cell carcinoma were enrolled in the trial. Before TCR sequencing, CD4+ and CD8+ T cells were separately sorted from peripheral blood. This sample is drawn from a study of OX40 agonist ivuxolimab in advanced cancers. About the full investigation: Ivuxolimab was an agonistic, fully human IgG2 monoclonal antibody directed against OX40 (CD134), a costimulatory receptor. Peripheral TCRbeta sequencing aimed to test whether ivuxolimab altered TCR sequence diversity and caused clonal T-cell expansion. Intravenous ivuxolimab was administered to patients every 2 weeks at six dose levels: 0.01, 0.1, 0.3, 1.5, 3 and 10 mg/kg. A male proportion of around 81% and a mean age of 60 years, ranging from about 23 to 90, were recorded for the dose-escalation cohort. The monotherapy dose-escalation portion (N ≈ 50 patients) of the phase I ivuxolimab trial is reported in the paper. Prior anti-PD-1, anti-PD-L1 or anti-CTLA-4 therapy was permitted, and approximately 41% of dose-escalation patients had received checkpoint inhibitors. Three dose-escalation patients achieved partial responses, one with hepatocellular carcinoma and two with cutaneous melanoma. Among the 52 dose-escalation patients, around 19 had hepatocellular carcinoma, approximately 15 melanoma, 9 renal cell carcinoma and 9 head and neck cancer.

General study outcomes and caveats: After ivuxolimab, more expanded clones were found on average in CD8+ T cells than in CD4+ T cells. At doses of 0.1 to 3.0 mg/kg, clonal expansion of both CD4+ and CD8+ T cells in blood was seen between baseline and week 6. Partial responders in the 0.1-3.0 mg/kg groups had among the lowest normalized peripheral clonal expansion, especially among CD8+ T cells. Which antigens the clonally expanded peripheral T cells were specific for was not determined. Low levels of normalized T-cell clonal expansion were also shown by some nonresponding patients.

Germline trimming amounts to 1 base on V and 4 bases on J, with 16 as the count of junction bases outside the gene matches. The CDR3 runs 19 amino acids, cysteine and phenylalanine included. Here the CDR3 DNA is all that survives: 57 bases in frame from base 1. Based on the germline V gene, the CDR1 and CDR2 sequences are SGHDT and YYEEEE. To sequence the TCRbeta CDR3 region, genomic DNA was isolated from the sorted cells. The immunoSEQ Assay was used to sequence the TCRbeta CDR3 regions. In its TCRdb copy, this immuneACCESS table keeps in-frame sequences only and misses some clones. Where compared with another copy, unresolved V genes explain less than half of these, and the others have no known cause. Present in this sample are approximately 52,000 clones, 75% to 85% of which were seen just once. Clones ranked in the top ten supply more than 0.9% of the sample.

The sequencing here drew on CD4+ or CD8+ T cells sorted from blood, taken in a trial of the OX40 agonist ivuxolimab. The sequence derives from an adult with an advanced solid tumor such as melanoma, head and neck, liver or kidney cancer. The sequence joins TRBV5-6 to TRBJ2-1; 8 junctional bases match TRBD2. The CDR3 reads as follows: CASSLRPSGWSGVYNEQFF. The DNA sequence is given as TGTGCCAGCAGCTTGCGACCTAGCGGGTGGTCCGGGGTGTACAATGAGCAGTTCTTC.